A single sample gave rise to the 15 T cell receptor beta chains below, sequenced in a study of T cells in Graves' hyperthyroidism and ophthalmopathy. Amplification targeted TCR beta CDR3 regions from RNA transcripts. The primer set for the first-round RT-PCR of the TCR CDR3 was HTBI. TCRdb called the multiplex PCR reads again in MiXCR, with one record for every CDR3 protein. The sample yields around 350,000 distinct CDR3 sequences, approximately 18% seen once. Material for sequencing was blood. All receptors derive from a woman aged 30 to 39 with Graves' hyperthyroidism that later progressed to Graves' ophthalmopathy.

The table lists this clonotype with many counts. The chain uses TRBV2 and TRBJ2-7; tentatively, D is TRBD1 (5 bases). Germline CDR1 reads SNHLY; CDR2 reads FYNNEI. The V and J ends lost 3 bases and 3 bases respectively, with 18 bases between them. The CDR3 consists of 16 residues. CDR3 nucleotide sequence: TGTGCCAGCAGTGATCCCCAGGACACCGCTATCTACGAGCAGTACTTC. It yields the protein CASSDPQDTAIYEQYF.

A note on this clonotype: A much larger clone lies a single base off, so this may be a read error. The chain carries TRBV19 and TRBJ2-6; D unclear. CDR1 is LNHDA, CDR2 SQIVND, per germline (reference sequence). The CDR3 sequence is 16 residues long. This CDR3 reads CTSSFTTGSGANVLTF. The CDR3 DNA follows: TGTACCAGTAGTTTCACCACCGGCTCTGGGGCCAACGTCCTGACTTTC.

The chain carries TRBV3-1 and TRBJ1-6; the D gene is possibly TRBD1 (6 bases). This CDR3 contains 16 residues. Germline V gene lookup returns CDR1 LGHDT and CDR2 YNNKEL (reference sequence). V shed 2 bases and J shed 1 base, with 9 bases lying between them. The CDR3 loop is CASSQSQGSYNSPLHF. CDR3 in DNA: TGTGCCAGCAGCCAATCACAGGGATCCTATAATTCACCCCTCCACTTT.

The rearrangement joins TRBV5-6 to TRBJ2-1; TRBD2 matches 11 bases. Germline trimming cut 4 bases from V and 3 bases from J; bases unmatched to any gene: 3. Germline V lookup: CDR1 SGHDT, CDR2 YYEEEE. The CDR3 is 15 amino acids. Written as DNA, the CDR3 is TGTGCCAGCAGCATGGGACTAGCGGTCTACAATGAGCAGTTCTTC. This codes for CASSMGLAVYNEQFF.

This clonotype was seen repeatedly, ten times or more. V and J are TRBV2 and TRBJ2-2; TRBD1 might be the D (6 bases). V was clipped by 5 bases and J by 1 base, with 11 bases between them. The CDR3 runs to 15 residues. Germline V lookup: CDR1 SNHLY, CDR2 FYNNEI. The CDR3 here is CASSRRDKNTGELFF. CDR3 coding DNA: TGTGCCAGCAGTAGACGGGACAAGAACACCGGGGAGCTGTTTTTT. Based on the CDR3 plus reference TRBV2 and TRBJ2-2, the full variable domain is EPEVTQTPSHQVTQMGQEVILRCVPISNHLYFYWYRQILGQKVEFLVSFYNNEISEKSEIFDDQFSVERPDGSNFTLKIRSTKLEDSAMYFCASSRRDKNTGELFFGEGSRLTVL.

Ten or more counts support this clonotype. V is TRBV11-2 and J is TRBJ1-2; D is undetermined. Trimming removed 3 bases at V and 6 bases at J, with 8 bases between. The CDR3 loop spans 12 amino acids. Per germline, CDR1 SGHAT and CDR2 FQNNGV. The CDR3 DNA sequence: TGTGCCAGCAGCTTTGAAGGAGATGGCTACACCTTC. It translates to CASSFEGDGYTF.

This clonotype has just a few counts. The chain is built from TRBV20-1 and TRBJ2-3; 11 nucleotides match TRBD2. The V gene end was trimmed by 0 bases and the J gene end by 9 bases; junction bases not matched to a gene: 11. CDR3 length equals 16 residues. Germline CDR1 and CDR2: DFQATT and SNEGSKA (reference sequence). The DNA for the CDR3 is TGCAGTGCTAGAGATAAGTCTTCGGCTAGCGGGGGGACGCAGTATTTT. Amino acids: CSARDKSSASGGTQYF.

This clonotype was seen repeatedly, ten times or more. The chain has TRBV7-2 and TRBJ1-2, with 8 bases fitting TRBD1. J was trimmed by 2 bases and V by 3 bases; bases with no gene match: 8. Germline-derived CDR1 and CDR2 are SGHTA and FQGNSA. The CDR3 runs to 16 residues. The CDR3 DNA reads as TGTGCCAGCAGCTTTTCCGGGACAGGCGGAAACTATGGCTACACCTTC. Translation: CASSFSGTGGNYGYTF.

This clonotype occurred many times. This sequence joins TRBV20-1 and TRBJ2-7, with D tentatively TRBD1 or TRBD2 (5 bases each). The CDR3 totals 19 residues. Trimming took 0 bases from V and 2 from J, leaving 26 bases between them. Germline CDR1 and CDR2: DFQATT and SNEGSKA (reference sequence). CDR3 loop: CSARDPQRARQLLPYEQYF. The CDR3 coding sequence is TGCAGTGCTAGAGATCCCCAGAGGGCACGACAGCTACTCCCCTACGAGCAGTACTTC.

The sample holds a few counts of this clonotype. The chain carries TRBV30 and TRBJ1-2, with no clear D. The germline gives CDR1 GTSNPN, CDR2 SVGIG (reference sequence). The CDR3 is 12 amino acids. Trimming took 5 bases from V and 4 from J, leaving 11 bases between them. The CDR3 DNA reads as TGTGCCTGGTCTAGGATATTCTATGGCTACACCTTC. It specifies CAWSRIFYGYTF.

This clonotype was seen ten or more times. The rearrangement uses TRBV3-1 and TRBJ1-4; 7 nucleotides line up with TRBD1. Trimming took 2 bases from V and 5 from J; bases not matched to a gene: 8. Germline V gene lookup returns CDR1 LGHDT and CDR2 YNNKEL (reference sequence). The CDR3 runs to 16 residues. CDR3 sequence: CASSQRDRSKNEKLFF. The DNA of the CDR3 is TGTGCCAGCAGCCAACGGGACAGAAGTAAAAATGAAAAACTGTTTTTT.

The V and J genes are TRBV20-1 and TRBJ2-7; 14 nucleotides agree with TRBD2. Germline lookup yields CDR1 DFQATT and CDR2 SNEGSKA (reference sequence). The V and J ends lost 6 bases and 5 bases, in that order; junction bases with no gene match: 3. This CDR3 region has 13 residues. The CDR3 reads CSARTSGRNEQYF. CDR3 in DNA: TGCAGTGCCCGGACTAGCGGGAGGAACGAGCAGTACTTC.

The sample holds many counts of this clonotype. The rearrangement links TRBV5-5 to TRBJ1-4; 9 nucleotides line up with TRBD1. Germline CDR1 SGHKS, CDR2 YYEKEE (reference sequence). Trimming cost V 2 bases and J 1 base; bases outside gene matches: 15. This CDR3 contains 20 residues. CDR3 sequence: CASSFGLTGTGRLTNEKLFF. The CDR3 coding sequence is TGTGCCAGCAGCTTTGGACTAACCGGGACAGGGAGGTTAACTAATGAAAAACTGTTTTTT.

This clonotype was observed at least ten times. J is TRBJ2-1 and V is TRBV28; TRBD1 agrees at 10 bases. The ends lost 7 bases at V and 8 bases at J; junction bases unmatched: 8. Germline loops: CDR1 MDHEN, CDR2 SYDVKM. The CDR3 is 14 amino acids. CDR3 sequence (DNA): TGTGCCAGCACCACCCGGGACAGGGGCTATGAGCAGTTCTTC. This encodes CASTTRDRGYEQFF.

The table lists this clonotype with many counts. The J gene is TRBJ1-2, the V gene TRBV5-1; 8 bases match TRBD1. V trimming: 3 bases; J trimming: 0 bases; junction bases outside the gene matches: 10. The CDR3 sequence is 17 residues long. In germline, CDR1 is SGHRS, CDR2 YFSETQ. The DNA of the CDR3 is TGCGCCAGCAGCTCGTTTTACCGGGACAGGTCTAACTATGGCTACACCTTC. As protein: CASSSFYRDRSNYGYTF.